The clone carrying this T cell receptor beta chain was recorded only once. The data stem from a study of T cell changes during pregnancy in multiple sclerosis. The assay was immunoSEQ multiplex PCR, and TCRdb's table has in-frame clones only and misses some. The data show around 110,000 clones, roughly nine tenths seen once. The CDR3 has 13 residues. Germline V gives CDR1 SGHDN, CDR2 FVKESK. V was cut by 1 base and J by 10 bases, with 11 bases left in between. The material sequenced was peripheral blood, taken before pregnancy. The chain is built from TRBV14 and TRBJ2-1, with no clear D. The receptor was derived from a female donor with multiple sclerosis, enrolled in a pregnancy study. CDR3: CASSQVWANEQFF. The CDR3 bases are TGTGCCAGCAGCCAAGTTTGGGCAAACGAGCAGTTCTTC.